This T cell receptor beta chain appears in the sequencing data of a study of blood T cell repertoires in COVID-19. Study context: Sources were T cells, B-cell-depleted T cells, or PBMCs; the material itself was cDNA or gDNA.

The V gene end was trimmed by 2 bases and the J gene end by 5 bases; junction bases not matched to a gene: 6. The CDR3 extends over 15 amino acids. Per the germline V gene, CDR1 is SGHRS and CDR2 is YFSETQ. In its sample, this clone was seen once. The identical CDR3 is also encoded by other nucleotide sequences in the sample. Data came from immunoSEQ multiplex PCR; TCRdb stores just in-frame clones and leaves some out. The sample has around 150,000 clones, more than 75% seen once. The sequenced sample was peripheral blood. The receptor's source is a man in his 70s with acute or convalescent COVID-19. The rearrangement joins TRBV5-1 to TRBJ2-5; the match to TRBD1 covers 10 bases. The CDR3 coding sequence is TGCGCCAGCAGCTTAGCCGGGACAGGGGAGGAGACCCAGTACTTC. The encoded protein is CASSLAGTGEETQYF.